Below, 29 T cell receptor beta chains from the same sample are listed, as sequenced in a study of blood T cell repertoires in COVID-19. Generated by immunoSEQ multiplex PCR, the TCRdb table keeps only in-frame clones and is missing some. The repertoire holds around 260,000 clones, with approximately 90% as singletons. Material: peripheral blood. These receptors came from a young man with active or convalescent COVID-19.

V usage is TRBV4-3 and J usage is TRBJ1-4, with TRBD1 matching over 10 bases. CDR3 size: 16 residues. Per germline, CDR1 LGHNA and CDR2 YSLEER. J gave up 8 bases and V 2 bases, and 8 bases lay outside the gene matches. The CDR3 DNA reads TGCGCCAGCAGCCAAAAAAGGGGGACAGGGGACGAAAAACTGTTTTTT. Its translation: CASSQKRGTGDEKLFF.

This clone was observed a single time. The CDR3 reads CASSPMVGRSNQPQHF. The CDR3 DNA reads as TGTGCCAGCAGTCCCATGGTGGGGCGAAGCAATCAGCCCCAGCATTTT. The chain joins TRBV27 to TRBJ1-5; TRBD1 might be the D (5 bases). Trimming shortened V by 5 bases and J by 1 base, and 15 bases separated the two germline ends. The length of the CDR3 is 16 residues. Germline CDR1 reads MNHEY; CDR2 reads SMNVEV (reference sequence).

The chain employs TRBV11-2 and TRBJ1-4; 7 bases agree with TRBD1. This CDR3 is 15 amino acids long. The trim removed 5 bases at V and 3 bases at J, leaving 6 bases unmatched. Germline V gene data show CDR1 as SGHAT and CDR2 as FQNNGV. The CDR3 loop is CASSPPGQPNEKLFF. The CDR3 DNA sequence: TGTGCCAGCAGCCCACCGGGACAGCCTAATGAAAAACTGTTTTTT. Full variable domain (outside the CDR3, taken from reference TRBV11-2 and TRBJ1-4): EAGVAQSPRYKIIEKRQSVAFWCNPISGHATLYWYQQILGQGPKLLIQFQNNGVVDDSQLPKDRFSAERLKGVDSTLKIQPAKLEDSAVYLCASSPPGQPNEKLFFGSGTQLSVL.

The rearrangement uses TRBV2 and TRBJ1-5; TRBD1 agrees at 8 bases. Per germline, CDR1 SNHLY and CDR2 FYNNEI. CDR3 length equals 17 residues. V lost 6 bases to trimming and J lost 7 bases; unmatched junction nucleotides: 17. The DNA for the CDR3 is TGTGCCAGCAGCGGAGACAGGGGAGTGTCTTTGGGGCAGCCCCAGCATTTT. This encodes CASSGDRGVSLGQPQHF.

The chain recombines TRBV10-1 with TRBJ1-1, with no clear D. The germline gives CDR1 WNHNN, CDR2 SYGVQD (reference sequence). The CDR3 has 11 residues. Between the trimmed V and J ends, which lost 3 bases and 10 bases, there was a span of 9 bases. CDR3 sequence: CASSDNWRAFF. CDR3 bases: TGCGCCAGCAGTGACAACTGGAGAGCTTTCTTT.

This chain links TRBV12-3 or TRBV12-4 with TRBJ2-3, with 7 bases lining up with TRBD2. V was pared by 10 bases and J by 6 bases, with 7 bases of the junction left unmatched. The CDR3 spans 12 residues. The chain's CDR3 is CAIALGGDTQYF. The CDR3 DNA is TGTGCCATCGCTTTGGGAGGGGATACGCAGTATTTT.

This clone was counted a few times. The chain is built from TRBV19 and TRBJ1-5; a possible D gene is TRBD1 (5 bases). The CDR3 is made up of 14 amino acids. V shed 6 bases and J shed 7 bases, with 16 bases lying between them. Germline V gene lookup returns CDR1 LNHDA and CDR2 SQIVND (reference sequence). The CDR3 spells CASRKGDPYQPQHF. DNA of the CDR3: TGTGCCAGTAGGAAAGGGGATCCTTACCAGCCCCAGCATTTT.

V gene TRBV9 combines with J gene TRBJ2-7; the D gene is possibly TRBD1 (6 bases). The CDR3 length is 13 residues. CDR1 SGDLS and CDR2 YYNGEE come from the germline V gene. Trimming removed 0 bases from V and 2 bases from J, with 6 bases in between. Written as DNA, the CDR3 is TGTGCCAGCAGCGTAGGGGACACCTACGAGCAGTACTTC. Residues: CASSVGDTYEQYF.

The chain recombines TRBV28 with TRBJ2-7; D uncertain. Trimming shortened V by 4 bases and J by 6 bases, and 13 bases separated the two germline ends. The CDR3 length is 13 residues. Germline-derived CDR1 and CDR2 are MDHEN and SYDVKM. The CDR3 nucleotides read TGTGCCAGCAGTTCACTCTCAAGTGGCGAGCAGTACTTC. Its translation is CASSSLSSGEQYF.

The V and J genes are TRBV11-2 and TRBJ2-5; no reliable D call. The ends were cut back, 5 bases at V and 3 bases at J, with 10 bases in the middle. From germline, CDR1 is SGHAT and CDR2 FQNNGV. CDR3 length: 13 residues. CDR3 bases: TGTGCCAGCAGCCCTAGTGTAGAAGAGACCCAGTACTTC. Its protein is CASSPSVEETQYF.

This chain joins TRBV6-1 and TRBJ2-7, with 7 bases aligning to TRBD2. The CDR3 runs to 14 residues. Germline V gene data show CDR1 as MNHNS and CDR2 as SASEGT. V gave up 3 bases and J gave up 3 bases; unmatched junction bases: 5. CDR3 loop: CASSDQRDLYEQYF. In DNA, the CDR3 is TGTGCCAGCAGTGATCAGCGGGACCTCTACGAGCAGTACTTC.

The rearrangement uses TRBV5-1 and TRBJ2-2; D possibly corresponds to TRBD2 (6 bases). Deletions cut 3 bases from V and 6 bases from J, with 15 bases between. CDR1 is SGHRS and CDR2 is YFSETQ in the germline V gene. CDR3 length: 15 amino acids. The CDR3 DNA follows: TGCGCCAGCAGCTCGCCGGGACTCAACTCCGGGGAGCTGTTTTTT. This sequence encodes CASSSPGLNSGELFF.

The chain carries TRBV12-5 and TRBJ2-3; the match to TRBD1 covers 8 bases. The germline V gene has CDR1 LGHNT and CDR2 FRNRAP. J lost 4 bases, V lost 7 bases, and 4 bases had no gene match. The CDR3 length is 13 residues. The CDR3 DNA sequence: TGTGCTAGTGCCCAACAGGGGGCAGATACGCAGTATTTT. This codes for CASAQQGADTQYF.

There are a few counts of this clone. The chain employs TRBV6-5 and TRBJ2-7; 11 bases are shared with TRBD1. Trimming removed 8 bases from V and 3 bases from J; junction bases left unmatched: 9. The germline gives CDR1 MNHEY, CDR2 SVGAGI. This CDR3 comprises 15 residues. CDR3 sequence: CASGTGGFTGYEQYF. The DNA of the CDR3 is TGTGCCAGCGGGACAGGGGGTTTTACGGGCTACGAGCAGTACTTC.

The chain uses TRBV9 and TRBJ1-2, with 7 nucleotides matching TRBD1. The CDR3 runs 12 residues. Trimming cost V 3 bases and J 7 bases; bases outside gene matches: 3. CDR1 SGDLS and CDR2 YYNGEE come from the germline V gene. The CDR3 sequence: CASSAQGGGYTF. The CDR3 DNA sequence: TGTGCCAGCAGCGCTCAGGGGGGTGGCTACACCTTC. The full variable domain, completed using reference TRBV9 and TRBJ1-2, is DSGVTQTPKHLITATGQRVTLRCSPRSGDLSVYWYQQSLDQGLQFLIQYYNGEERAKGNILERFSAQQFPDLHSELNLSSLELGDSALYFCASSAQGGGYTFGSGTRLTVV.

The chain uses TRBV27 and TRBJ2-3; D not certain. V was clipped by 3 bases and J by 6 bases, with 13 bases between them. In germline, CDR1 is MNHEY, CDR2 SMNVEV (reference sequence). The CDR3 extends over 14 amino acids. The CDR3 DNA reads as TGTGCCAGCAGTTTCTCACCCGTGGGCGATACGCAGTATTTT. It yields the protein CASSFSPVGDTQYF.

This chain connects TRBV7-2 to TRBJ2-2, with 8 bases matching TRBD2. Germline assignment: CDR1 SGHTA and CDR2 FQGNSA. J gave up 7 bases and V 8 bases, and 9 bases lay outside the gene matches. This CDR3 contains 14 residues. The DNA of the CDR3 is TGTGCCAGCCTTAAGAGCGGGAGTATCGGGGAGCTGTTTTTT. As protein: CASLKSGSIGELFF.

V usage is TRBV19 and J usage is TRBJ2-5; D remains unclear. Germline V lookup: CDR1 LNHDA, CDR2 SQIVND (reference sequence). The CDR3 is made up of 13 amino acids. Between the trimmed V and J ends, which lost 1 base and 4 bases, there was a span of 7 bases. The CDR3 nucleotides are TGTGCCAGTAGTATAGTTACGGGAGAGACCCAGTACTTC. It is translated as CASSIVTGETQYF.

The V gene is TRBV24-1, the J gene TRBJ2-3; 7 bases are shared with TRBD2. The CDR3 has 15 residues. Per the germline V gene, CDR1 is KGHDR and CDR2 is SFDVKD. Trimming cost V 7 bases and J 6 bases; bases outside gene matches: 12. The CDR3 coding sequence is TGTGCCACCAGCTCTCCGGGAGTGGGGGGGGATACGCAGTATTTT. Translating it yields CATSSPGVGGDTQYF.

In its sample, this clone was seen once. The J gene is TRBJ2-1, the V gene TRBV28, with TRBD2 matching 9 bases. There are 15 residues in the CDR3. Germline values: CDR1 MDHEN, CDR2 SYDVKM. Trimming removed 2 bases from V and 7 bases from J; junction bases left unmatched: 6. As DNA, the CDR3 is TGTGCCAGCAGTTTAGCGGGGGGGCTTAGAAATGAGCAGTTCTTC. Protein sequence: CASSLAGGLRNEQFF. The whole variable domain, filled in from reference TRBV28 and TRBJ2-1, reads DVKVTQSSRYLVKRTGEKVFLECVQDMDHENMFWYRQDPGLGLRLIYFSYDVKMKEKGDIPEGYSVSREKKERFSLILESASTNQTSMYLCASSLAGGLRNEQFFGPGTRLTVL.

This clone was detected ten times or more. One end of the junction is discordant with germline, which a read error may explain. The genes are TRBV6-2 or TRBV6-3 and TRBJ1-1, with a weak D call TRBD1 (6 bases). CDR1 and CDR2 (germline): MNHEY, SVGEGT. This CDR3 comprises 12 residues. The CDR3, as DNA: TGTGCCAGCAGTTACTCTGATGGGACACGGAGTTTT. Its translation: CASSYSDGTRSF.

This clone was found a few times. The chain couples TRBV6-5 to TRBJ1-6; D gene uncertain. V lost 6 bases to trimming and J lost 13 bases, with 16 bases between them. This CDR3 comprises 13 residues. Germline CDR1 is MNHEY and CDR2 is SVGAGI. The CDR3 region is CASRREPREPLHF. Here the CDR3 DNA reads TGTGCCAGCAGAAGGGAGCCTCGCGAGCCCCTCCACTTT.

The V and J genes are TRBV29-1 and TRBJ1-5; 7 bases agree with TRBD1. J gave up 5 bases and V 7 bases, and 8 bases lay outside the gene matches. The length of the CDR3 is 13 residues. Germline CDR1 is SQVTM and CDR2 is ANQGSEA. The CDR3: CSGATGNDQPQHF. CDR3 DNA: TGCAGCGGGGCGACAGGGAACGATCAGCCCCAGCATTTT.

The count of this clone is one. The V and J genes are TRBV19 and TRBJ2-7; D is ambiguous. Trimming cost V 6 bases and J 2 bases, with 14 bases left between them. The germline V gene encodes CDR1 LNHDA and CDR2 SQIVND (reference sequence). This CDR3 contains 14 residues. As DNA, the CDR3 is TGTGCCAGTAGCTTCCTTGGCAAGACCTACGAGCAGTACTTC. It is translated as CASSFLGKTYEQYF.

The rearrangement joins TRBV5-6 to TRBJ2-3; possibly TRBD2 for D (5 bases). V shed 4 bases and J shed 6 bases, with 21 bases lying between them. The CDR3 spans 16 residues. Germline-derived CDR1 and CDR2 are SGHDT and YYEEEE. The CDR3 is CASSPPGWKVADTQYF. CDR3 coding DNA: TGTGCCAGCAGCCCACCCGGATGGAAGGTAGCGGATACGCAGTATTTT.

The chain carries TRBV6-6 and TRBJ1-2; TRBD1 aligns across 8 bases. The V gene's germline CDR1 is MNHNY and CDR2 SVGAGI (reference sequence). The trim removed 3 bases at V and 8 bases at J, leaving 8 bases unmatched. This CDR3 comprises 14 residues. The CDR3 nucleotides read TGTGCCAGCAGTTATCCGGGACAGGAGGGGGGCTACACCTTC. Translating it yields CASSYPGQEGGYTF.

V and J are TRBV6-6 and TRBJ1-1; weak D call: TRBD1 (5 bases). V lost 0 bases and J lost 5, with 10 bases in between. The CDR3 has 14 residues. Germline V gene lookup returns CDR1 MNHNY and CDR2 SVGAGI (reference sequence). CDR3: CASSYSEGRTEAFF. The CDR3 coding sequence is TGTGCCAGCAGTTACTCGGAGGGACGGACTGAAGCTTTCTTT.

CDR3 in amino acids: CASSLVQGADYEQYF. DNA for the CDR3: TGTGCCAGCAGCTTAGTTCAGGGGGCCGACTACGAGCAGTACTTC. The J gene is TRBJ2-7, the V gene TRBV7-6, with TRBD1 matching 8 bases. With V trimmed by 1 base and J by 3 bases, 5 bases remained unmatched. This CDR3 is 15 amino acids long. Germline CDR1 SGHVS, CDR2 FNYEAQ. Full variable domain (remainder filled in from reference TRBV7-6 and TRBJ2-7): GAGVSQSPRYKVTKRGQDVALRCDPISGHVSLYWYRQALGQGPEFLTYFNYEAQQDKSGLPNDRFSAERPEGSISTLTIQRTEQRDSAMYRCASSLVQGADYEQYFGPGTRLTVT.

The V call is TRBV3-1 (or the pseudogene TRBV3-2), the J call TRBJ2-7; D remains ambiguous. Germline CDR1 LGHDT, CDR2 YNNKEL (reference sequence). Between the trimmed V and J ends, which lost 5 bases and 3 bases, there was a span of 14 bases. This CDR3 has 14 residues. Written as DNA, the CDR3 is TGTGCCAGCAGCGCAAGAAACAGCCACTACGAGCAGTACTTC. The encoded protein is CASSARNSHYEQYF.